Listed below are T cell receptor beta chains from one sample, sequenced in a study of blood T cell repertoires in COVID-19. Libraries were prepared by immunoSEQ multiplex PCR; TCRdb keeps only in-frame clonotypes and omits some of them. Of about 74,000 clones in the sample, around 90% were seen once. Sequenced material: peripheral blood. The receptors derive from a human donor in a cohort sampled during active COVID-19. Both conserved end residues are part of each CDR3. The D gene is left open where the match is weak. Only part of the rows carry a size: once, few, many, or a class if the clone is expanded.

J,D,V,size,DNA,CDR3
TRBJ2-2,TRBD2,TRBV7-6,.,TGTGCCAGCAGCTTAGTTCTAGCGGGAGGGCCCGGCGGGGAGCTGTTTTTT,CASSLVLAGGPGGELFF
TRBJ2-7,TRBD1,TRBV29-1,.,TGCAGCGTGGGGTGGACAGGGGGCATGGACGAGCAGTACTTC,CSVGWTGGMDEQYF
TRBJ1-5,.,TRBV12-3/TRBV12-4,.,TGTGCCAGCAGTGACAGCTATCAGCCCCAGCATTTT,CASSDSYQPQHF
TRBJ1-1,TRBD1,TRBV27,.,TGTGCCAGCAGGTTCAGGGGGCTTGGCACTGAAGCTTTCTTT,CASRFRGLGTEAFF
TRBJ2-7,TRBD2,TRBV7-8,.,TGTGCCAGCAGCCCCACGGCTGGCGGGAGTAAGGGGTACGAGCAGTACTTC,CASSPTAGGSKGYEQYF
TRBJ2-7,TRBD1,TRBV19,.,TGTGCCAGTAGTCCTGTCCCGGGACAGGTTCCCTACGAGCAGTACTTC,CASSPVPGQVPYEQYF
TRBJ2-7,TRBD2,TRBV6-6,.,TGTGCCAGCAGTGGTTGGACTAGCGGGACTAGCTACGAGCAGTACTTC,CASSGWTSGTSYEQYF
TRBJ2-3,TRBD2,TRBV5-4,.,TGTGCCAGCACGTTAGGGCTAGCGGGAGTATCGAGGAATACGCAGTATTTT,CASTLGLAGVSRNTQYF
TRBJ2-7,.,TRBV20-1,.,TGCAGTGCTGAGGCGGGCGAGCAGTACTTC,CSAEAGEQYF
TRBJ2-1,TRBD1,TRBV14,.,TGTGCCAGCAGCCAATTGGACAGGGAAGATTGGGATGAGCAGTTCTTC,CASSQLDREDWDEQFF
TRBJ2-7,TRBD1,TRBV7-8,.,TGTGCCAGCAGCTTGGATGGGACAGGGAACGAGCAGTACTTC,CASSLDGTGNEQYF
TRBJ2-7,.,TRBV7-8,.,TGTGCCAGCAGCTTCCGGGAGAACGAGCAGTACTTC,CASSFRENEQYF
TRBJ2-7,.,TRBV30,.,TGTGCCTGGAGTAGCCGCAGGGTCTACCGCGAGCAGTACTTC,CAWSSRRVYREQYF
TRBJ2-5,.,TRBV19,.,TGTGCCAGTAGTATAGGACAGCAAGAGACCCAGTACTTC,CASSIGQQETQYF
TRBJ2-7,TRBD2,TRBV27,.,TGTGCCAGCAGCGGGTGGAGCGGGAGCTCCTACGAGCAGTACTTC,CASSGWSGSSYEQYF
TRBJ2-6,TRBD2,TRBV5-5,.,TGTGCCAGCAGCTGGGGACTAGCGGGAGCTGGGGCCAACGTCCTGACTTTC,CASSWGLAGAGANVLTF
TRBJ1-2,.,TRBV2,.,TGTGCCAGCAGTGTCGGGGGCTATGGCTACACCTTC,CASSVGGYGYTF
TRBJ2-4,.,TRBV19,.,TGTGTCTCCCCTGGCGGGACCGATATTCAGTACTTC,CVSPGGTDIQYF
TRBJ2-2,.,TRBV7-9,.,TGTGCCAGCACCTTCGGGCGGGGGAACACCGGGGAGCTGTTTTTT,CASTFGRGNTGELFF
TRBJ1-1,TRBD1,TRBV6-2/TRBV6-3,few,TGTGCCAGCAGTACCCTTACAGGGGGGGTAAGAAACACTGAAGCTTTCTTT,CASSTLTGGVRNTEAFF
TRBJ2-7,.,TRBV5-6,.,TGTGCCAGCAGCCGGAGGGGGGGCGGGAGTGCCTCCTACGAGCAGTACTTC,CASSRRGGGSASYEQYF
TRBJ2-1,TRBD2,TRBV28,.,TGTGCCAGCAGTTTACGGGTATTTGGGACTAGCGGGAGGGCCCCCAATGAGCAGTTCTTC,CASSLRVFGTSGRAPNEQFF
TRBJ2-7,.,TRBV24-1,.,TGTGCCACCAGCGCCTGGAGGGGTAACGAGCAGTACTTC,CATSAWRGNEQYF
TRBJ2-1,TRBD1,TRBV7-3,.,TGTGCCAGCAGCTTAATGGGGACAGGGGTGAATGAGCAGTTCTTC,CASSLMGTGVNEQFF
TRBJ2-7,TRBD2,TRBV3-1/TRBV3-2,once,TGTGCCAGCGCTAGCGGACCCTACGAGCAGTACTTC,CASASGPYEQYF
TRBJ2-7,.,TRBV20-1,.,TGCAGTGCTCTACAGGGCTACGAGCAGTACTTC,CSALQGYEQYF
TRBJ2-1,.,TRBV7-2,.,TGTGCCAGCAGCTCCACTCCTAGGTTCTATGAGCAGTTCTTC,CASSSTPRFYEQFF
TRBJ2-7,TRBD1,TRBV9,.,TGTGCCAGCAGCCTGTCGGGACAGCCCTACGAGCAGTACTTC,CASSLSGQPYEQYF
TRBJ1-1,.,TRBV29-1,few,TGCAGCGTTTCCGGGGGTTGGGTTGGGAACACTGAAGCTTTCTTT,CSVSGGWVGNTEAFF
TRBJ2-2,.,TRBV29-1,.,TGCAGCGGGGCCACAGGGCTCTCCGGGGAGCTGTTTTTT,CSGATGLSGELFF
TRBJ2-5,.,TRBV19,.,TGTGCCAGTAGTATTAGGCACGTAGGACGAGGACTGAAAGAGACCCAGTACTTC,CASSIRHVGRGLKETQYF
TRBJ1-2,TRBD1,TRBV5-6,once,TGTGCCAGCAGCTTGTCTTCAGGGGGCGGGAGCTATGGCTACACCTTC,CASSLSSGGGSYGYTF
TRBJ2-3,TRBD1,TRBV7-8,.,TGTGCCAGCAGACTAGACAGGGTGGGGGCGGCACAGGGTACGCAGTATTTT,CASRLDRVGAAQGTQYF
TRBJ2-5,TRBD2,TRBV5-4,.,TGTGCCAGCAGCTTGCGTAGGACTAGCGGGAGGTTGGAGACCCAGTACTTC,CASSLRRTSGRLETQYF
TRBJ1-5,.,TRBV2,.,TGTGCCAGCAGTGAAAGGAAGGCAGGGAGCAATCAGCCCCAGCATTTT,CASSERKAGSNQPQHF
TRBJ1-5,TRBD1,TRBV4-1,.,TGCGCCAGCAGCCAGTTAACAGGGGGCATTCAGCCCCAGCATTTT,CASSQLTGGIQPQHF
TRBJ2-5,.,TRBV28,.,TGTGCCAGCAGTTTACCCAGGGGTGTAGAGACCCAGTACTTC,CASSLPRGVETQYF
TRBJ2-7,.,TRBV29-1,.,TGCAGCGTTGCCGAGACAACTTTGGACGAGCAGTACTTC,CSVAETTLDEQYF
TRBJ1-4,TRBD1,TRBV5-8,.,TGTGCCAGCAGCCGACAGGGGTTGTCTAATGAAAAACTGTTTTTT,CASSRQGLSNEKLFF
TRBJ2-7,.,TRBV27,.,TGTGCCAGCAGTGCTACAGGTGTCTCCTACGAGCAGTACTTC,CASSATGVSYEQYF
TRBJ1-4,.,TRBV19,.,TGTGCCAGTAGTCTCACAGAAACCTATGAAAAACTGTTTTTT,CASSLTETYEKLFF
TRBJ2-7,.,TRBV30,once,TGTGCCTGGAAGGGGCTTTCCTGGGAGCAGTACTTC,CAWKGLSWEQYF
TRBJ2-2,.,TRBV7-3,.,TGTGCCAGCAGCCTAGACTTGAACACCGGGGAGCTGTTTTTT,CASSLDLNTGELFF
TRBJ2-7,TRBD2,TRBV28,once,TGTGCCAGCAGGCCTCCGGGGGGAGTGCCCCTGTACTTC,CASRPPGGVPLYF
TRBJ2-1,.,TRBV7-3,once,TGTGCCAGCAGCCCTCGGGTTTACAATGAGCAGTTCTTC,CASSPRVYNEQFF
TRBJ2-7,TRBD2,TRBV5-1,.,TGCGCCAGCAGCTTGGGCCGGGGCGGGAGGAGCTCCTACGAGCAGTACTTC,CASSLGRGGRSSYEQYF
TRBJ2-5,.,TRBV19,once,TGTGCCAGCGCCCGACCGGCGGGGCGGGTAAATGAGGAGACCCAGTACTTC,CASARPAGRVNEETQYF